This record concerns one TCR beta chain sequence. No antigen is known for it. This record comes from a study of CD8 T cells in ankylosing spondylitis. Researchers built TCR beta libraries using quantitative 5'-RACE with molecular barcodes. TCRdb re-analysed the 5' RACE reads in MiXCR, keeping a single row per CDR3 protein. The sample consists of 250,000 or so distinct CDR3 sequences, 18% of them appearing once. Trimming removed 4 bases from V and 8 bases from J, with 15 bases in between. In germline, CDR1 is SGHDT, CDR2 YYEEEE. The CDR3 loop spans 13 amino acids. Whole-study results and caveats: A motif of eight highly homologous TCR beta variants was seen as apparently characteristic of ankylosing spondylitis blood. Reported data indicate significant enrichment of disease-linked clones within matched ankylosing spondylitis synovial fluid. Some motif variants were previously reported in reactive arthritis synovial fluid and blood.

This TCR was sampled from a male donor with ankylosing spondylitis or in good health (not recorded which). This sequence joins TRBV5-6 and TRBJ1-2; no firm D call. The specimen was blood, either unsorted or a sorted T cell fraction (not recorded which). The CDR3 region is CASSRTDVGGYTF. The CDR3, as DNA: TGTGCCAGCAGCCGGACGGACGTAGGGGGCTACACCTTC.